This TCR beta chain was retrieved from a study of cytomegalovirus exposure and HLA in healthy donors. Study-wide findings and caveats: The study flagged 150 to 200 TCR beta chains as cytomegalovirus-associated. Data from an earlier analysis indicated that most TCR beta V segments were productive either about 87% or about 30% of the time. Rare sequences made up most TCRs, while some public TCRs were found in many donors. In a later analysis, HLA-associated beta chains showed higher expansion and lower generation probabilities than comparable chains.

As regards this clone: Its antigen remains unidentified.

Trimming removed 2 bases at V and 3 bases at J, with 20 bases between. The germline V gene encodes CDR1 ENHRY and CDR2 SYGVKD. The CDR3 totals 17 residues. PCR was performed using 60 Vbeta and 13 Jbeta primers. Clones were read by immunoSEQ multiplex PCR, and TCRdb kept only the in-frame ones, dropping some. The sample includes about 160,000 clones, less than 80% of them seen just once. The J gene is TRBJ2-7, the V gene TRBV10-3; D is possibly TRBD1 (5 bases). Sample: PBMCs. This TCR came from a man aged 35 to 55 in good health and CMV-seronegative. The CDR3 protein is CAISEILQGKVSYEQYF. CDR3 nucleotides: TGTGCCATCAGTGAGATTCTCCAGGGAAAGGTAAGCTACGAGCAGTACTTC.